This TCR beta chain was sequenced for a study of T cells in Graves' hyperthyroidism and ophthalmopathy. Notes on this clonotype: Its antigen is undetermined.

Amplification of TCR beta CDR3 regions used RNA as the template. The TCR CDR3 was amplified in a first-round RT-PCR using the HTBI primer set. TCRdb itself ran the multiplex PCR reads through MiXCR, one entry per CDR3 protein. The sample lists a few hundred thousand distinct CDR3 sequences, roughly 14% occurring once. V was pared by 6 bases and J by 2 bases, with 6 bases of the junction left unmatched. This CDR3 spans 16 amino acids. Germline CDR1 and CDR2: SNHLY and FYNNEI. Study observations and caveats: Stable hyperthyroidism and ophthalmopathy were separated using 13 V-J signatures.

This clonotype was obtained from a woman under 40 with Graves' ophthalmopathy. The specimen sequenced was blood. The J gene is TRBJ2-1, the V gene TRBV2, with 11 bases fitting TRBD1. CDR3: CASRRPGQGAYNEQFF. CDR3 in DNA: TGTGCCAGCAGGAGACCGGGACAGGGGGCCTACAATGAGCAGTTCTTC.